Described below is a single TCR beta chain sequence and its context. This sample stems from a study of blood T cell repertoires in COVID-19. About the research overall: There were acute and convalescent COVID-19 samples, and they came from the United States, Italy and Spain. PBMCs, B-cell-depleted T cells, or T cells were the source of the cDNA or gDNA that made up the material.

The CDR3 is 15 residues long. With 1 base clipped from V and 4 bases from J, the junction kept 3 bases outside the gene matches. CDR1 and CDR2 from the germline V gene are SGHDT and YYEEEE. Method: immunoSEQ multiplex PCR; TCRdb's copy keeps in-frame clones and lacks some. The sample holds 60,000 to 80,000 clones, approximately 85% seen once. The TCR sequence derives from a man aged 45 to 65 with acute or convalescent COVID-19. This chain uses TRBV5-6 with TRBJ2-3, with 10 bases lining up with TRBD1. Sequenced: peripheral blood. CDR3 in DNA: TGTGCCAGCAGCTTGAGACAGGGGGCCGCAGATACGCAGTATTTT. It specifies CASSLRQGAADTQYF.